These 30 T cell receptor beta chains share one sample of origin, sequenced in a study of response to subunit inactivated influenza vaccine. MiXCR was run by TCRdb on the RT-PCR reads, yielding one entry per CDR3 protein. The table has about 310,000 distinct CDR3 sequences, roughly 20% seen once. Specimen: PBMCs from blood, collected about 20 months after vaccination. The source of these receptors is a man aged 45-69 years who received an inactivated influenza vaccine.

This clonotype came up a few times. The CDR3 loop is CASSQEDRGNGYTF. DNA for the CDR3: TGTGCCAGCAGCCAAGAGGACAGGGGGAATGGCTACACCTTC. The chain employs TRBV3-1 and TRBJ1-2; 10 bases agree with TRBD1. The germline V gene has CDR1 LGHDT and CDR2 YNNKEL (reference sequence). The V and J ends lost 0 bases and 6 bases, in that order; junction bases with no gene match: 1. The CDR3 spans 14 residues.

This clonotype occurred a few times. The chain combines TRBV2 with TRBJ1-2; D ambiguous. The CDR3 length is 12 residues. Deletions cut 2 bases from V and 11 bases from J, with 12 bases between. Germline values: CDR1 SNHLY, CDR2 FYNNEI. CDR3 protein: CASSESFWGYTF. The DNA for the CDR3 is TGTGCCAGCAGTGAATCGTTTTGGGGATACACCTTC.

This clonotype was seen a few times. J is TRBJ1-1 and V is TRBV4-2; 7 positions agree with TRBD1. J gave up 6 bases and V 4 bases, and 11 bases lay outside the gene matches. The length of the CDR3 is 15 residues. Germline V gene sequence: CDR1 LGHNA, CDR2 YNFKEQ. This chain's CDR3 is CASSPEGAKVSEAFF. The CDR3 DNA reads TGTGCCAGCAGCCCCGAGGGGGCGAAGGTCTCTGAAGCTTTCTTT.

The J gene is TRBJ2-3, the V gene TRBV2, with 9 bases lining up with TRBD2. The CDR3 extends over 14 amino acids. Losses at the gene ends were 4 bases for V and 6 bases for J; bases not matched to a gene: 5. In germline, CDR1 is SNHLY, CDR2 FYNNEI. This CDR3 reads CASSGLAGRDTQYF. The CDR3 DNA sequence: TGTGCCAGCAGTGGCCTAGCGGGAAGGGATACGCAGTATTTT.

The CDR3 sequence: CASSLAGLATNEQFF. CDR3 DNA sequence: TGTGCCAGCAGCTTAGCTGGACTAGCGACCAATGAGCAGTTCTTC. This chain uses TRBV7-9 with TRBJ2-1; 9 bases are shared with TRBD2. Germline-derived CDR1 and CDR2 are SEHNR and FQNEAQ (reference sequence). Trimming at V came to 0 bases and at J to 6 bases, leaving 3 bases not matched to a gene. The CDR3 runs to 15 residues.

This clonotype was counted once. The CDR3 coding sequence is TGTGCCAGCAGCCTTACAGGGTACACAGATACGCAGTATTTT. Translating it yields CASSLTGYTDTQYF. The gene calls are TRBV6-1 and TRBJ2-3; perhaps TRBD1 as D (6 bases). This CDR3 is built from 14 residues. The germline V gene has CDR1 MNHNS and CDR2 SASEGT. V was cut by 6 bases and J by 2 bases, with 12 bases left in between.

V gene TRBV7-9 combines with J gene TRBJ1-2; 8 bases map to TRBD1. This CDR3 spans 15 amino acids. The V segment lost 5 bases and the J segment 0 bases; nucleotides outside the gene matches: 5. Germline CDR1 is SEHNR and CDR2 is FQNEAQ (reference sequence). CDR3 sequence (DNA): TGTGCCAGCAGCCCTCCACAGGGGGCTAACTATGGCTACACCTTC. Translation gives CASSPPQGANYGYTF.

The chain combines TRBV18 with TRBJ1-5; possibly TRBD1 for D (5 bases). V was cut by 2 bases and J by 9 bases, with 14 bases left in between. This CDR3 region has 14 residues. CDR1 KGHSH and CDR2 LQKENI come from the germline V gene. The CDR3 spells CASSPAEGEAPQHF. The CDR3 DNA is TGTGCCAGCTCACCAGCGGAAGGGGAGGCGCCCCAGCATTTT.

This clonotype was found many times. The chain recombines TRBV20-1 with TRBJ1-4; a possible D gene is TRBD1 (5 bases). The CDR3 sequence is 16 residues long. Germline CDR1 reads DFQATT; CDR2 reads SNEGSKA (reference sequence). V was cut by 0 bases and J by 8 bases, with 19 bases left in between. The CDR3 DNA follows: TGCAGTGCTAGAGATGGTGTGGGCCAGGGAGCCGAAAAACTGTTTTTT. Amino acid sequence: CSARDGVGQGAEKLFF.

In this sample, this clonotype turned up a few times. DNA of the CDR3: TGTGCCAGCAGTTTAAACAGCCAAGAAGCTTTCTTT. Encoded protein: CASSLNSQEAFF. The rearrangement links TRBV12-3 or TRBV12-4 to TRBJ1-1; no reliable D call. Trimming removed 2 bases at V and 8 bases at J, with 9 bases between. This CDR3 has 12 residues.

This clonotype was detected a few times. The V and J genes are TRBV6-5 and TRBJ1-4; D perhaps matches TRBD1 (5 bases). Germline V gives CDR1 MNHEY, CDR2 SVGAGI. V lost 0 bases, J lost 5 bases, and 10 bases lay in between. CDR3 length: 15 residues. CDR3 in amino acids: CASSYSGTGNEKLFF. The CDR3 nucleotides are TGTGCCAGCAGTTACTCAGGGACCGGGAATGAAAAACTGTTTTTT.

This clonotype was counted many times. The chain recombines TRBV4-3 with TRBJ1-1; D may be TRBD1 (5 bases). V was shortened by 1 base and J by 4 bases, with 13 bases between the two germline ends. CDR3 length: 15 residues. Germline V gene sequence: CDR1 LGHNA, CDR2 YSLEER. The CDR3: CASSQGGGLGTEAFF. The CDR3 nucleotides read TGCGCCAGCAGCCAAGGGGGGGGTTTAGGCACTGAAGCTTTCTTT.

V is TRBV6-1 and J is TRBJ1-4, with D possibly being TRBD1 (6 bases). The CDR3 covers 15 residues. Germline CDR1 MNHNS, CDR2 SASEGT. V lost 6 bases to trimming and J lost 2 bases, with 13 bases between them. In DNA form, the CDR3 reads TGTGCCAGCAGACCCTATACAGGGACTAATGAAAAACTGTTTTTT. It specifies CASRPYTGTNEKLFF.

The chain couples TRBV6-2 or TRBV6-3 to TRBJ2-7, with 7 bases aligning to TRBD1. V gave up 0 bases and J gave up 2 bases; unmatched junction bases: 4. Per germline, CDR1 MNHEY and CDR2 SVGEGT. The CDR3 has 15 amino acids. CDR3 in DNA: TGTGCCAGCAGTTACTCTGGCAGGGGGACCTACGAGCAGTACTTC. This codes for CASSYSGRGTYEQYF.

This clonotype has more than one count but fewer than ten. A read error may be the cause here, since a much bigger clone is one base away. Written as DNA, the CDR3 is TGTGCCAGCAGCCCCGGGACAGGGAAGCAGCCCCAGCATTTT. It translates to CASSPGTGKQPQHF. The J gene is TRBJ1-5, the V gene TRBV3-1; 9 bases are shared with TRBD1. The CDR3 is made up of 14 amino acids. Germline V gene data show CDR1 as LGHDT and CDR2 as YNNKEL (reference sequence). J was trimmed by 7 bases and V by 4 bases; bases with no gene match: 5.

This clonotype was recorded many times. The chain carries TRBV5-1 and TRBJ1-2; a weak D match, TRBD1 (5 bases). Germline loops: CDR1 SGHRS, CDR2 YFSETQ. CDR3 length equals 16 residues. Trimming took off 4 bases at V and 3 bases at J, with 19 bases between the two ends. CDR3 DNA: TGCGCCAGCAGCCCTACCGGGACTCCAATACACTATGGCTACACCTTC. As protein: CASSPTGTPIHYGYTF.

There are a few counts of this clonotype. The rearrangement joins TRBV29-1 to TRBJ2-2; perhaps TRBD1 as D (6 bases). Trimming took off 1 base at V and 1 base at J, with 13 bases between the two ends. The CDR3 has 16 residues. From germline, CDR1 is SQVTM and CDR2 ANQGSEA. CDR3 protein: CSVEVRETGNTGELFF. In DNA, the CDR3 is TGCAGCGTTGAAGTCAGGGAGACAGGGAACACCGGGGAGCTGTTTTTT.

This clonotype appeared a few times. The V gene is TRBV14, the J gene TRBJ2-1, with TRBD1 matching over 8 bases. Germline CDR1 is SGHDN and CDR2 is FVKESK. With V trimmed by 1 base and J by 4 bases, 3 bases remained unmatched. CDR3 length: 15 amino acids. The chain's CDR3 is CASSQGQGWYNEQFF. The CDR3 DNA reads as TGTGCCAGCAGCCAAGGACAGGGGTGGTACAATGAGCAGTTCTTC.

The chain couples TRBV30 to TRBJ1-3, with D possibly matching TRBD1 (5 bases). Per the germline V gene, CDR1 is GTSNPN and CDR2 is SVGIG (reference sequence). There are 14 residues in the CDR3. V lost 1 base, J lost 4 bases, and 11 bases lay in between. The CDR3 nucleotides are TGTGCCTGGAGTGAGAGGGGATCGGGAAACACCATATATTTT. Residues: CAWSERGSGNTIYF. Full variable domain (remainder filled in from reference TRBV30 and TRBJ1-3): SQTIHQWPATLVQPVGSPLSLECTVEGTSNPNLYWYRQAAGRGLQLLFYSVGIGQISSEVPQNLSASRPQDRQFILSSKKLLLSDSGFYLCAWSERGSGNTIYFGEGSWLTVV.

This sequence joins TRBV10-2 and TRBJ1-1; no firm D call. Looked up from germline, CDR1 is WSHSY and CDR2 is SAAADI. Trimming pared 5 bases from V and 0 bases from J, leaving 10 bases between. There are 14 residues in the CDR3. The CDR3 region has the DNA TGCGCCAGCAGTCCGTCCAGCCTGAACACTGAAGCTTTCTTT. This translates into CASSPSSLNTEAFF.

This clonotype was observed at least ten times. The CDR3 region is CSVRDGYTF. DNA of the CDR3: TGCAGCGTTCGGGATGGCTACACCTTC. This chain uses TRBV29-1 with TRBJ1-2; D not resolved. Germline V gives CDR1 SQVTM, CDR2 ANQGSEA. With 5 bases removed from V and 6 bases from J, the gap between germline ends came to 4 bases. The CDR3 covers 9 residues.

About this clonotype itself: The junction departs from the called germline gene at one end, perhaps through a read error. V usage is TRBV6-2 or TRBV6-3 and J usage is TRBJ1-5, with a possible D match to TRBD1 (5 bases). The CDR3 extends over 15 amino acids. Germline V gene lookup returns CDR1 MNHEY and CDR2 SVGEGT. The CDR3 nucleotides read TGTGCCAGCATCAACCAGCCAGGGAGCAATCAGGCCCAGCATTTT. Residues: CASINQPGSNQAQHF.

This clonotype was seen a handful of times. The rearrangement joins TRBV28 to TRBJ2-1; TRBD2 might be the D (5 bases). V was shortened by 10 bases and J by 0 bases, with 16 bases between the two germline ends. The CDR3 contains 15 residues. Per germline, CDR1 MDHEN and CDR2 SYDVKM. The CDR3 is CAITGSVGSYNEQFF. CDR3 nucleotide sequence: TGTGCCATCACGGGAAGTGTGGGCTCCTACAATGAGCAGTTCTTC.

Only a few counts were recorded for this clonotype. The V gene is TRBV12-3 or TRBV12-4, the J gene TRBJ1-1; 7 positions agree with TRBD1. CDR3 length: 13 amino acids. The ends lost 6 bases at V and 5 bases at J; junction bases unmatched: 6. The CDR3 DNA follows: TGTGCCAGCAGAGTGACAGGGTTTACTGAAGCTTTCTTT. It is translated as CASRVTGFTEAFF.

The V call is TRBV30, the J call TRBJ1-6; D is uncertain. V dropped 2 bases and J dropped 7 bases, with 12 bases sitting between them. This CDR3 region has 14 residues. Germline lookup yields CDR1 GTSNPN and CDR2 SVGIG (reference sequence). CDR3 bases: TGTGCCTGGAGTTTCCAGGTCCGCAATTCACCCCTCCACTTT. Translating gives CAWSFQVRNSPLHF.

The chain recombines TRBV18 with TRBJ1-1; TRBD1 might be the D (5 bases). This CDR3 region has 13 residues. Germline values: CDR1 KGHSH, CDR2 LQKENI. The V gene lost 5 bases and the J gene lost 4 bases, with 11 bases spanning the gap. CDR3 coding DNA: TGTGCCAGCTCAGGGGCGTCGGGCACTGAAGCTTTCTTT. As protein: CASSGASGTEAFF.

Here the CDR3 reads CASSLGLAGSNQPQHF. CDR3 nucleotide sequence: TGTGCCAGCAGTTTAGGATTGGCAGGCAGCAATCAGCCCCAGCATTTT. The rearrangement links TRBV12-3 or TRBV12-4 to TRBJ1-5; D unclear. V lost 1 base and J 1 base, leaving 11 bases between the germline ends. This CDR3 has 16 amino acids.

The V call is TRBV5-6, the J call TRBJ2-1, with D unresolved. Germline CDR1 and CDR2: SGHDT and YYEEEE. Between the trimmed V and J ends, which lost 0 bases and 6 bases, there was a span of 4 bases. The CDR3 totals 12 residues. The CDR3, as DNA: TGTGCCAGCAGCTTGGTTCTCAATGAGCAGTTCTTC. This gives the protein CASSLVLNEQFF.

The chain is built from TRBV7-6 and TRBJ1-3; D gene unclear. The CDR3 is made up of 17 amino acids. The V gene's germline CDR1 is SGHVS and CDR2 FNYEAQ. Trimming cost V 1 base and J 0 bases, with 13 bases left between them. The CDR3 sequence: CASSLESGPGSGNTIYF. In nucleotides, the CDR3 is TGTGCCAGCAGCTTAGAGAGTGGCCCGGGCTCTGGAAACACCATATATTTT.

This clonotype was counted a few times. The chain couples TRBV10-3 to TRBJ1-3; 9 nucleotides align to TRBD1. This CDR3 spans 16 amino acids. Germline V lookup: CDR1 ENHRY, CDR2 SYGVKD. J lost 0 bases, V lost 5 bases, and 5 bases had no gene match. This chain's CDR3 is CAISKGQGHSGNTIYF. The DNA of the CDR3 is TGTGCCATCAGTAAGGGACAGGGCCACTCTGGAAACACCATATATTTT.